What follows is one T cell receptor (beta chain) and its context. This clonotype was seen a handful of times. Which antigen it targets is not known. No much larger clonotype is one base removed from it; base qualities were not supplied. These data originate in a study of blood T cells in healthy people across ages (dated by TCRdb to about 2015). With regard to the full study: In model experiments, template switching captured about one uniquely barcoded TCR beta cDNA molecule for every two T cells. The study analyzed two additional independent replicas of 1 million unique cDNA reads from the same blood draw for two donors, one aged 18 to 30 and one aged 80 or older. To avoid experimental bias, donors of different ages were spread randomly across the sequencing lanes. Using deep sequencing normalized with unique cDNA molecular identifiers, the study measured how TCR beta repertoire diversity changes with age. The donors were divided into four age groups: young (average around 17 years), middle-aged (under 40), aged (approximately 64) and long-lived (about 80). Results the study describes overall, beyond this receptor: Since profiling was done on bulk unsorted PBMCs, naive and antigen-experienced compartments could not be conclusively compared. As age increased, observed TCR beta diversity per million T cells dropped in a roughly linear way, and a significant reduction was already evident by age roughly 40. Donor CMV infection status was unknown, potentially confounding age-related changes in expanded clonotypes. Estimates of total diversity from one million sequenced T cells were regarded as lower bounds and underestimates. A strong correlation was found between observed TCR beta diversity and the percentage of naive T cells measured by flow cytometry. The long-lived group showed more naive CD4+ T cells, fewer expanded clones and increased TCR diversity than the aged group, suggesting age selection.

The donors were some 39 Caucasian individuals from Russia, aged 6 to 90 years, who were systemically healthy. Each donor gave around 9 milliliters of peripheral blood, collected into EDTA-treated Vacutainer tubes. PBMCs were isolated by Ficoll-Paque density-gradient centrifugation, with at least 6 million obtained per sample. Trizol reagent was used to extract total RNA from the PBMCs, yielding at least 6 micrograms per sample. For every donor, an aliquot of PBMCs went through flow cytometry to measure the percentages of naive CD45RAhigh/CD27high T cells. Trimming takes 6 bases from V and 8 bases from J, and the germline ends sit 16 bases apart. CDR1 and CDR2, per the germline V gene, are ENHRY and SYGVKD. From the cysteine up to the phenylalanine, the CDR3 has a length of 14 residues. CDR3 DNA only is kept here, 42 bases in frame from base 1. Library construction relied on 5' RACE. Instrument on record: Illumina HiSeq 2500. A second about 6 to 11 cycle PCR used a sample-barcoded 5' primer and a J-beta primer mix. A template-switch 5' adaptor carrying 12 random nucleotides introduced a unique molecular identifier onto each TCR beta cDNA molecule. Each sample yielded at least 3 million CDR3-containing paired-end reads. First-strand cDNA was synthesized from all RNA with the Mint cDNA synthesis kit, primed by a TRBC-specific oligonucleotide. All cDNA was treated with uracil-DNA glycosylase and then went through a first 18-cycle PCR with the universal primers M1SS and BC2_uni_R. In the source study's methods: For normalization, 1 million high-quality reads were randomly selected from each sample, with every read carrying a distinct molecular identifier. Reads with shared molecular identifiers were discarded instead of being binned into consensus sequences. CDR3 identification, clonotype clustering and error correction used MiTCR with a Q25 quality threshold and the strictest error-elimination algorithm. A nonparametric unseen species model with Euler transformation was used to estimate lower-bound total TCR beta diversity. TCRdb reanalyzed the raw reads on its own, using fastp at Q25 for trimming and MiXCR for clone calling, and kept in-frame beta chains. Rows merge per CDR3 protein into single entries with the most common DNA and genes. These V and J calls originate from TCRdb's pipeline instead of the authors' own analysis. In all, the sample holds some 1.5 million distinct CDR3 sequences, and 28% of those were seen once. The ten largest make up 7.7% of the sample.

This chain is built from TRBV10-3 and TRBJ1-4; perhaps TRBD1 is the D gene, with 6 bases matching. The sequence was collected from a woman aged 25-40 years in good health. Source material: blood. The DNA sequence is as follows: TGTGCCATCAGGCAACAGGGCTCTGGGGAAAAACTGTTTTTT. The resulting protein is CAIRQQGSGEKLFF.